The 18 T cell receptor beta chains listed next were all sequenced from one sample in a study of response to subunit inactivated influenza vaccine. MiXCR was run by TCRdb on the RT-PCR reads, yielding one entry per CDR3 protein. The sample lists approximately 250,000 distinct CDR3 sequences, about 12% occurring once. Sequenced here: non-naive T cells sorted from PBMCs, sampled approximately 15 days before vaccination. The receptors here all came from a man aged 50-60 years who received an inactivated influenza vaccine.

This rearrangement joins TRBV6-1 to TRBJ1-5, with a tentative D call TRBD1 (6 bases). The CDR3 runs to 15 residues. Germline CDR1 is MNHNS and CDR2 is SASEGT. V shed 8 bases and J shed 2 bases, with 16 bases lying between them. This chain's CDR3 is CASAVSTGGNQPQHF. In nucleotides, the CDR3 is TGTGCCAGCGCGGTTTCGACAGGCGGCAATCAGCCCCAGCATTTT.

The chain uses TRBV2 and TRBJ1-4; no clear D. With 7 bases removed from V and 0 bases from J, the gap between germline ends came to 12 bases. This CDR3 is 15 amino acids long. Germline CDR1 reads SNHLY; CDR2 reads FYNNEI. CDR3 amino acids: CASKGVGSTNEKLFF. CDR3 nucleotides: TGTGCCAGCAAGGGTGTCGGATCAACTAATGAAAAACTGTTTTTT.

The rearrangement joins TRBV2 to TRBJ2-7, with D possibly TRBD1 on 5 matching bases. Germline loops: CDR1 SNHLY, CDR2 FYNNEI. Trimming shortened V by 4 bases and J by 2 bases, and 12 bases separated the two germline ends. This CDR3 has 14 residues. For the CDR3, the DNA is TGTGCCAGCAGTGGGTCCCAGGGCGCCTACGAGCAGTACTTC. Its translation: CASSGSQGAYEQYF.

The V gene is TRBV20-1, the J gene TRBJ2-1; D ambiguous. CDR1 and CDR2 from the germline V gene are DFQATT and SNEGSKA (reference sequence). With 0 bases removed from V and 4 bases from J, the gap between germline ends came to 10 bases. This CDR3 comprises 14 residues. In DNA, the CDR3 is TGCAGTGCTAGAGATCTTGGAAGGTACAATGAGCAGTTCTTC. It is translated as CSARDLGRYNEQFF.

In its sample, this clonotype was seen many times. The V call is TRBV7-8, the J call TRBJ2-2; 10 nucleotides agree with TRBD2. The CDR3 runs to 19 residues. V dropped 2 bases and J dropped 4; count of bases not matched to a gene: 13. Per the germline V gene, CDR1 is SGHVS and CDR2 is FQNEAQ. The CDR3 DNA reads TGTGCCAGCAGCTTATTAGCGGGAGGAGGATGGACGGGCACCGGGGAGCTGTTTTTT. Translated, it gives CASSLLAGGGWTGTGELFF.

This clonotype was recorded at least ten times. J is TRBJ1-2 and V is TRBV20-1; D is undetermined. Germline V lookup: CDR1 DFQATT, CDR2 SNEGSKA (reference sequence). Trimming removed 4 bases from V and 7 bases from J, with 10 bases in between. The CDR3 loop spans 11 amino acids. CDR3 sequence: CSATDGAGYTF. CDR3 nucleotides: TGCAGTGCTACGGACGGAGCTGGCTACACCTTC.

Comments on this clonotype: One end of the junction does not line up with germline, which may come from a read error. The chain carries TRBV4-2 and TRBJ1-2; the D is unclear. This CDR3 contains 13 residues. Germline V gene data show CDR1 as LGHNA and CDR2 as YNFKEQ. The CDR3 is CAISPGILYCYTF. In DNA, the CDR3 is TGTGCCATCAGCCCCGGGATACTCTACTGCTACACCTTC.

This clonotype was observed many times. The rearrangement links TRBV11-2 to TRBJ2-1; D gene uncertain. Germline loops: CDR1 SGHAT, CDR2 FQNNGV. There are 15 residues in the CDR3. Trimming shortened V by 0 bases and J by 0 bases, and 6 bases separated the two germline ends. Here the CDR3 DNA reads TGTGCCAGCAGCTTAGAGGTGCGCTCCTACAATGAGCAGTTCTTC. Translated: CASSLEVRSYNEQFF.

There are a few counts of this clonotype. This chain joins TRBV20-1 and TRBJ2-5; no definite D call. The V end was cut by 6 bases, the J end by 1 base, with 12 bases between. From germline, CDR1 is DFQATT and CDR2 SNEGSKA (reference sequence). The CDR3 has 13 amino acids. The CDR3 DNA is TGCAGTGCCACAGAATGGACCCAAGAGACCCAGTACTTC. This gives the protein CSATEWTQETQYF.

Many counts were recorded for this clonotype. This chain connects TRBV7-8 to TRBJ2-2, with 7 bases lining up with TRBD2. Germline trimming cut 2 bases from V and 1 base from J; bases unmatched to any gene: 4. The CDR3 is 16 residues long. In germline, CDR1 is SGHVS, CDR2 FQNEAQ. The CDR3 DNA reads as TGTGCCAGCAGCTTACATGGCGGGGGGAACACCGGGGAGCTGTTTTTT. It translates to CASSLHGGGNTGELFF.

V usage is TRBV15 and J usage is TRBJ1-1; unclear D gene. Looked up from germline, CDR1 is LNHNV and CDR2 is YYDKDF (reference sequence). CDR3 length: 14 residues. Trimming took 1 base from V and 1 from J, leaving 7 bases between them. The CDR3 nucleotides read TGTGCCACCAGCAGAGGCAGACAGAACACTGAAGCTTTCTTT. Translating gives CATSRGRQNTEAFF.

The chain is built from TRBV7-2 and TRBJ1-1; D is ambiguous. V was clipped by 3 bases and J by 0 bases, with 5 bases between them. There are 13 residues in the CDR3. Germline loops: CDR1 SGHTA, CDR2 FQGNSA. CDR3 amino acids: CASSFRLNTEAFF. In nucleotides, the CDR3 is TGTGCCAGCAGCTTTCGGCTGAACACTGAAGCTTTCTTT.

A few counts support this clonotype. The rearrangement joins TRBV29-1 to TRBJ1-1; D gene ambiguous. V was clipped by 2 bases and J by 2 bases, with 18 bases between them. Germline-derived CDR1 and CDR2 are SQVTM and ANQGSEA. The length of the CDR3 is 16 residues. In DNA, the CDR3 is TGCAGCGTTGAAAACGTTGGTGTTAAAACAAACACTGAAGCTTTCTTT. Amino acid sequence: CSVENVGVKTNTEAFF.

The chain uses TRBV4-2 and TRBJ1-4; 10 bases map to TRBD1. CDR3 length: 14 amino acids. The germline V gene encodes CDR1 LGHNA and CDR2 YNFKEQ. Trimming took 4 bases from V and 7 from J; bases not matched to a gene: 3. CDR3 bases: TGTGCCAGCAGCCGGGACAGGGGAAGTGAAAAACTGTTTTTT. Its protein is CASSRDRGSEKLFF.

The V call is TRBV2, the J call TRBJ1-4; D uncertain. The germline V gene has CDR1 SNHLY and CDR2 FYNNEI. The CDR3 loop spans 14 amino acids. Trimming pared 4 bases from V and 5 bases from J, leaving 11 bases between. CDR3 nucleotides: TGTGCCAGCAGTGCACAGTCAAGCAATGAAAAACTGTTTTTT. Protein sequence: CASSAQSSNEKLFF.

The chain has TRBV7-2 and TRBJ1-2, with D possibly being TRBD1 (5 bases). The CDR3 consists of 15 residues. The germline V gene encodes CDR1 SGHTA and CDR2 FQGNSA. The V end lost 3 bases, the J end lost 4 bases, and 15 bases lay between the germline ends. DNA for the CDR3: TGTGCCAGCAGCTTCCGCGGTGTAAGGGGCTATGGCTACACCTTC. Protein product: CASSFRGVRGYGYTF.

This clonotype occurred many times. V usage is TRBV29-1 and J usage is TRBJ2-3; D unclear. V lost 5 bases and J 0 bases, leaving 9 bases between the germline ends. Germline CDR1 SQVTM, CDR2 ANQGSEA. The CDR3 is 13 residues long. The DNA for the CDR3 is TGCAGCGTTACAGAGTTCAGCACAGATACGCAGTATTTT. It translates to CSVTEFSTDTQYF.

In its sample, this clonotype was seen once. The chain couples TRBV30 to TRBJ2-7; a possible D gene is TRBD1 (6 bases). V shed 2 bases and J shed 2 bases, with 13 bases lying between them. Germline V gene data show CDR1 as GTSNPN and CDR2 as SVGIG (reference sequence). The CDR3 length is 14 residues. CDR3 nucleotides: TGTGCCTGGAGTAAGACAGGACGGGCCTACGAGCAGTACTTC. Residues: CAWSKTGRAYEQYF.